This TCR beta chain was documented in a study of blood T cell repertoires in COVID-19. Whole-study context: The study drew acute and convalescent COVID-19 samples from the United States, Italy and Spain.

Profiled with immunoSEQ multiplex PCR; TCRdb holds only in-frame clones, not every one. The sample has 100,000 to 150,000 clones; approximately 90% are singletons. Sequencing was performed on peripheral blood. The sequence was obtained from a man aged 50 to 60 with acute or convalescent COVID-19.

CDR3 residues: CASSPRGGLSTDTQYF. The CDR3 bases are TGTGCCAGTAGCCCGAGAGGGGGCTTGAGCACAGATACGCAGTATTTT. The chain joins TRBV19 to TRBJ2-3; TRBD1 matches at 7 bases. V dropped 6 bases and J dropped 0; count of bases not matched to a gene: 9. This CDR3 region has 16 residues. Germline values: CDR1 LNHDA, CDR2 SQIVND (reference sequence). The complete variable domain, with remaining parts taken from reference TRBV19 and TRBJ2-3, reads DGGITQSPKYLFRKEGQNVTLSCEQNLNHDAMYWYRQDPGQGLRLIYYSQIVNDFQKGDIAEGYSVSREKKESFPLTVTSAQKNPTAFYLCASSPRGGLSTDTQYFGPGTRLTVL.